This T cell receptor (beta chain) was identified during a study of T cells in localized non-small cell lung cancer. Study outcomes and limitations: Uninvolved adjacent lung had higher T cell clonality than tumor and all other tissues. Adjacent lung exhibited a median of around 60 among the 100 most abundant tumor clones.

The CDR3 consists of 17 residues. Trimming stripped 3 bases from V and 8 bases from J, with 23 bases between. Germline values: CDR1 SGHRS, CDR2 YFSETQ. Points on this clone: The antigen is undetermined.

The data were produced by immunoSEQ multiplex PCR, yet TCRdb's version contains in-frame clones alone and is incomplete. Seen here are tens of thousands of clones, 75% to 85% observed once, and the top ten hold 7.5% to 10%. This sequence originates from a female donor of 60 years or more with stage I lung adenocarcinoma. V usage is TRBV5-1 and J usage is TRBJ2-2, with D perhaps matching TRBD2 (6 bases). This sample comprised peripheral blood, obtained before any cancer treatment. In DNA form, the CDR3 reads TGCGCCAGCAGCTCCGACCCCGGGGGACGGCTCACGGGGGAGCTGTTTTTT. Translating it yields CASSSDPGGRLTGELFF.